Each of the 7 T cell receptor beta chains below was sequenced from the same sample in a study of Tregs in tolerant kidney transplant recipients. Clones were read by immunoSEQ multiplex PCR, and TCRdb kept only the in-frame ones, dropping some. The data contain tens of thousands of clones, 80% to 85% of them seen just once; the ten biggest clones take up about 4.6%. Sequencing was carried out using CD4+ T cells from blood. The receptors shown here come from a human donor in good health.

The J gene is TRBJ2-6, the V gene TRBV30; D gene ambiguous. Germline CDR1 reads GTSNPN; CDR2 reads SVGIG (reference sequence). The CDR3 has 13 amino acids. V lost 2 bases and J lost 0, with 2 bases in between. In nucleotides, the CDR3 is TGTGCCTGGAGTCACTCTGGGGCCAACGTCCTGACTTTC. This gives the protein CAWSHSGANVLTF.

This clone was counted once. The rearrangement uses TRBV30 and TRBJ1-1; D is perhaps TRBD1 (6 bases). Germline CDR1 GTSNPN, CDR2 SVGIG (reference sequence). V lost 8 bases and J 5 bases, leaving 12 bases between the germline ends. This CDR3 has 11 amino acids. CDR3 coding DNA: TGTGCCCAAGGGGGGGTAACTGAAGCTTTCTTT. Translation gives CAQGGVTEAFF.

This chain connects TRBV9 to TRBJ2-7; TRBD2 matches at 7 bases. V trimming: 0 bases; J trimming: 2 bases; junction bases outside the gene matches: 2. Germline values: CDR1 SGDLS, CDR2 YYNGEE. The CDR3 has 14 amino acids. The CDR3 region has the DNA TGTGCCAGCAGCGTAGCCGCGGGAGCCTACGAGCAGTACTTC. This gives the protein CASSVAAGAYEQYF.

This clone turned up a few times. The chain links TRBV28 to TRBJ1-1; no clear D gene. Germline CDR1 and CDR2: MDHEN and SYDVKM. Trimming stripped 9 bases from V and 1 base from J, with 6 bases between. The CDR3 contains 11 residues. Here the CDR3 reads CASVGNTEAFF. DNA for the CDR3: TGTGCCAGTGTAGGGAACACTGAAGCTTTCTTT.

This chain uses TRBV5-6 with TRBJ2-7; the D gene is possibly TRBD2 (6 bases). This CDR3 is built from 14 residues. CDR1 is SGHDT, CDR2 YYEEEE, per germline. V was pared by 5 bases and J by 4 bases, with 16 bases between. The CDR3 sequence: CASRKVSGAYEQYF. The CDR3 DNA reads TGTGCCAGCAGAAAGGTCTCGGGAGCGTACGAGCAGTACTTC.

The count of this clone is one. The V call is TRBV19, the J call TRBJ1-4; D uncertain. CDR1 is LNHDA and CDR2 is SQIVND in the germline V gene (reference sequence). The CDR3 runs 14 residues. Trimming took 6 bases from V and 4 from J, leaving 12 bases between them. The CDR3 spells CASRIGQYNEKLFF. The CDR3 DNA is TGTGCCAGTAGAATCGGGCAGTATAATGAAAAACTGTTTTTT.

The CDR3, as DNA: TGTGCCAGCAGCTTAGGAGCGGGGGGCCTACCCGGTTCGCAGTATTTT. It specifies CASSLGAGGLPGSQYF. The chain is built from TRBV7-3 and TRBJ2-3; the match to TRBD2 covers 9 bases. CDR3 length: 16 amino acids. From germline, CDR1 is SGHTA and CDR2 FQGTGA. V lost 2 bases and J lost 10; bases outside the gene matches: 13.